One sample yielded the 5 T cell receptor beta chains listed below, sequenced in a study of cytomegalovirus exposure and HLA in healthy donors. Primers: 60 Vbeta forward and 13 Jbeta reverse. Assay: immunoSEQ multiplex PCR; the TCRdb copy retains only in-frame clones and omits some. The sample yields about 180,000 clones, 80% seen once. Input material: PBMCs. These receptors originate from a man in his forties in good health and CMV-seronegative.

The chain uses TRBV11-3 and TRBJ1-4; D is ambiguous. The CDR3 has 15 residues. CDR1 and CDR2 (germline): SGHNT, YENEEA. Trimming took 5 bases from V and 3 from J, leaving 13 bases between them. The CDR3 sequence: CASSPSAGPNEKLFF. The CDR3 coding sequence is TGTGCCAGCAGCCCTTCCGCGGGCCCTAATGAAAAACTGTTTTTT.

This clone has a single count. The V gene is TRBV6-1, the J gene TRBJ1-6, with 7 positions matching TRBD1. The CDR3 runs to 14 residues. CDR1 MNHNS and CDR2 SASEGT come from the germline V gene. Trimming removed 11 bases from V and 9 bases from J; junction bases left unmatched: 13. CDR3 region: CASSRGQGSSPLHF. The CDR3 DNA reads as TGTGCCTCGTCTAGGGGGCAGGGGAGTTCACCCCTCCACTTT.

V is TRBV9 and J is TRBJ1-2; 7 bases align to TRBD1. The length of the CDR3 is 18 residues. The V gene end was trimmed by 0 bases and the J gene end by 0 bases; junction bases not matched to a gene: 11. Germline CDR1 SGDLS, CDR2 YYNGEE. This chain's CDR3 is CASSVDPGRGAPNYGYTF. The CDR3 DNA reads TGTGCCAGCAGCGTAGACCCTGGCAGGGGGGCCCCTAACTATGGCTACACCTTC.

CDR3 in amino acids: CASSSYWTGGVTEAFF. As DNA, the CDR3 is TGTGCCAGCAGTTCATATTGGACAGGGGGCGTTACTGAAGCTTTCTTT. The chain couples TRBV27 to TRBJ1-1, with 11 bases lining up with TRBD1. This CDR3 has 16 residues. V trimming: 4 bases; J trimming: 5 bases; junction bases outside the gene matches: 9. Germline CDR1 MNHEY, CDR2 SMNVEV (reference sequence).

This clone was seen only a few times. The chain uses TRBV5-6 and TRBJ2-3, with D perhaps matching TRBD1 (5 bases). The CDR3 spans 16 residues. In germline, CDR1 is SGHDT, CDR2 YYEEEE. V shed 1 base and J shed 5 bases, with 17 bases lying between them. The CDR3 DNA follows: TGTGCCAGCAGCTTGAGGGGCCTCGGGCGTGGAGATACGCAGTATTTT. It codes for CASSLRGLGRGDTQYF.